The table lists the clone carrying this T cell receptor beta chain with a few counts. From germline, CDR1 is LGHNA and CDR2 YNFKEQ. V shed 0 bases, J shed 5 bases, and the junction held 11 bases outside the gene matches. The CDR3 spans 18 residues. The entry originates in a study of T cell changes during pregnancy in multiple sclerosis. Sequencing was performed with immunoSEQ multiplex PCR; in TCRdb, only in-frame clones are kept and a portion is missing. The repertoire has tens of thousands of clones, around 91% of them found once; the top ten carry approximately 2%. The TCR originated in a female donor with multiple sclerosis, enrolled in a pregnancy study. Sequences were derived from peripheral blood, sampled after pregnancy. The chain employs TRBV4-2 and TRBJ2-7; 12 bases agree with TRBD2. The CDR3: CASSQEPPGLAGGDEQYF. CDR3 in DNA: TGTGCCAGCAGCCAAGAGCCCCCGGGACTAGCGGGTGGAGACGAGCAGTACTTC.